The rows below give T cell receptor beta chains drawn from one sample of a study of regulatory T cells in long-lasting Graves disease. TCRdb reprocessed the multiplex PCR reads with MiXCR, giving one entry per CDR3 protein. This sample carries some 230,000 distinct CDR3 sequences, approximately 20% of them seen once, and the ten largest clones take approximately 20%. The sample was peripheral blood mononuclear cells (PBMCs), taken at new diagnosis, from a patient treated with antithyroid drugs. The receptor set was obtained from a female donor with Graves disease. CDR3s include the opening cysteine and the closing phenylalanine or tryptophan. D genes are given only for firm matches. A clone size is listed for some rows: how often the clone was seen (once, few, many), or a class if it is expanded.

TRBV5-1,many,TRBJ2-7,-,TGCGCCAGCAGCTTGGGGAACAGGGGAGGTGAGCAGTACTTC,CASSLGNRGGEQYF
TRBV4-3,many,TRBJ1-1,-,TGCGCCAGCAGCCCCCAGGCTGGGGACGGTGGTTTCTTT,CASSPQAGDGGFF
TRBV7-2,many,TRBJ2-3,-,TGTGCCAGCAGCCCGACCAGGATCACAGATACGCAGTATTTT,CASSPTRITDTQYF
TRBV28,many,TRBJ1-2,TRBD1,TGTGCCAGCAGCCATCGAGACAGGGTGAACTATGGCTACACCTTC,CASSHRDRVNYGYTF
TRBV29-1,many,TRBJ2-5,-,TGCAGCGTTGGGCAGGTCGGGGGAGTATTAGAGACCCAGTACTTC,CSVGQVGGVLETQYF
TRBV11-3,few,TRBJ2-1,-,TGTGCCAGCAGCAGTACCCGAGGGGGGGTCGAGCAGTTCTTC,CASSSTRGGVEQFF
TRBV9,-,TRBJ2-2,TRBD2,TGTGCCAGCAGCGTCGGACTAGCTCGCACCGGGGAGCTGTTTTTT,CASSVGLARTGELFF
TRBV7-3,many,TRBJ2-2,TRBD2,TGTGCCAGCAGCGCTAGCGGCTCCCCGGTGGCGGGGGAGCTGTTTTTT,CASSASGSPVAGELFF
TRBV6-4,few,TRBJ2-1,-,TGTGCCAGCAGTGACTCAGTGGGCCTTGGTGATTTTGATGAGCAGTTCTTC,CASSDSVGLGDFDEQFF
TRBV24-1,-,TRBJ2-1,-,TGTGCCACCAGTGATGCTACAGGGTATCGAGCACGCTCCTACAATGAGCAGTTCTTC,CATSDATGYRARSYNEQFF
TRBV20-1,many,TRBJ1-2,-,TGCAGTGCTAAAATGGGGGATGGCTACACCTTC,CSAKMGDGYTF
TRBV6-1,few,TRBJ2-1,-,TGTGCCAGCAGCCCCGACCCTGAGGACAATGAGCAGTTCTTC,CASSPDPEDNEQFF
TRBV7-9,many,TRBJ2-7,-,TGTGCCAGCAGCTTAGCCCCCACAGGGCCCTACGAGCAGTACTTC,CASSLAPTGPYEQYF
TRBV5-6,few,TRBJ1-4,-,TGTGCCAGTCAAACAGGGCCTAATGAAAAACTGTTTTTT,CASQTGPNEKLFF
TRBV7-2,many,TRBJ1-3,-,TGTGCCAGCAGCTTACTACAGGGAAACACCATATATTTT,CASSLLQGNTIYF
TRBV10-3,many,TRBJ1-1,-,TGTGCCATCAGTGCGCAACCCAGTCTCACTGAAGCTTTCTTT,CAISAQPSLTEAFF
TRBV5-8,many,TRBJ1-1,TRBD1,TGTGCCAGCAGCCCGGACAGGGTAGGGCTGAACACTGAAGCTTTCTTT,CASSPDRVGLNTEAFF
TRBV12-3/TRBV12-4,-,TRBJ1-1,TRBD1,TGTGCCAGCAGTACCGGGACAGGGCGCGGTGAAGCTTTCTTT,CASSTGTGRGEAFF
TRBV28,few,TRBJ1-2,-,TGTGCCAGCAGTTTACCCGGAAGGGGCTACACCTTC,CASSLPGRGYTF
TRBV20-1,-,TRBJ2-1,-,TGCAGTGCTAGAGAGGGCAGGGAGCCCTACAATGAGCAGTTCTTC,CSAREGREPYNEQFF
TRBV15,many,TRBJ2-7,TRBD1,TGTGCCACCAGCAGAGATCTTACAGGGGGCGAGCAGTACTTC,CATSRDLTGGEQYF
TRBV10-3,few,TRBJ1-1,-,TGTGCCATCAGTGGCGGAGGGTGGGACACTGAAGCTTTCTTT,CAISGGGWDTEAFF
TRBV9,many,TRBJ2-5,-,TGTGCCAGCAGCGGTAGGGACTTCCAAGAGACCCAGTACTTC,CASSGRDFQETQYF
TRBV30,few,TRBJ2-3,-,TGTGCCTGGAGCGGGACCCGGGGTACGCAGTATTTT,CAWSGTRGTQYF
TRBV7-9,many,TRBJ2-7,-,TGTGCCAGCAGTTCGGCCTACGAGCAGTACTTC,CASSSAYEQYF
TRBV10-2,-,TRBJ2-3,TRBD1,TGCGCCAGCAGTGACGACAGGGAAACAGATACGCAGTATTTT,CASSDDRETDTQYF
TRBV19,many,TRBJ2-3,TRBD2,TGTGCCAGTAGTCCCAGGACGGGGGGGACAGATACGCAGTATTTT,CASSPRTGGTDTQYF
TRBV15,many,TRBJ1-1,-,TGTGCCACCAGCACCACTACTGAAGCTTTCTTT,CATSTTTEAFF